The present entry profiles one T cell receptor (beta chain) with its context. Antigen specificity is unknown. The sample originates from a study of STAT5B mutations in CD4+ large granular lymphocyte leukemia. Study-wide results and limits: CD4-sorted patient repertoires seemed more clonal than healthy CD4+ repertoires. Compared with healthy controls (2/35), patient top clones favored TRBV06 (8/27). Higher CD4+ than CD8+ T-LGLL clonality might reflect small sample size. Main leukemic clonotypes were patient-specific, but 20% to 25% appeared at low frequency elsewhere.

Repertoires were generated with immunoSEQ multiplex PCR, while TCRdb's copy carries only in-frame clones and drops some. The data show roughly 32,000 clones, less than 90% seen once. Germline lookup yields CDR1 MDHEN and CDR2 SYDVKM. The CDR3 has 13 amino acids. The ends were cut back, 3 bases at V and 3 bases at J, with 9 bases in the middle. This clonotype was obtained from a human donor in good health. Specimen: CD4+ T cells from blood buffy coats. This chain uses TRBV28 with TRBJ2-7; D remains ambiguous. The CDR3 DNA sequence: TGTGCCAGCAGTTTGGTTGGGGTCTACGAGCAGTACTTC. It translates to CASSLVGVYEQYF.